This is a list of T cell receptor beta chains from one sample in a study of CD8 T cells in Susac syndrome. TCRdb reanalysed the immunoSEQ multiplex PCR reads using MiXCR and keeps one entry per CDR3 protein. The sample includes about 300,000 distinct CDR3 sequences, roughly 81% of them seen just once. The sequenced material came from CD8+ T cells from PBMCs. The receptors originated from a human donor with multiple sclerosis. CDR3s include the opening cysteine and the closing phenylalanine or tryptophan. Fields, in order: J gene, V gene, clone size, D gene, CDR3 DNA, CDR3 protein. A D gene is named only where the DNA matches it firmly. The size field is filled for only some rows; it gives once, few, many or a size class.

j_gene: TRBJ1-1; v_gene: TRBV2; abundance: -; d_gene: -; CDR3nt: TGTGCCAGCAGTGATTTGTTCGGGAACACTGAAGCTTTCTTT; CDR3aa: CASSDLFGNTEAFF
j_gene: TRBJ1-3; v_gene: TRBV27; abundance: -; d_gene: -; CDR3nt: TGTGCCAGCAGTTTACATCTAATCGCAGGGTCGATGGGAAACACCATATATTTT; CDR3aa: CASSLHLIAGSMGNTIYF
j_gene: TRBJ2-7; v_gene: TRBV3-1; abundance: -; d_gene: -; CDR3nt: TGTGCCAGCAGCCGAGAAGGTGGGGACGAGCAGTACTTC; CDR3aa: CASSREGGDEQYF
j_gene: TRBJ1-1; v_gene: TRBV29-1; abundance: -; d_gene: -; CDR3nt: TGCAGCGTTGGACTACCCCCTGAAGCTTTCTTT; CDR3aa: CSVGLPPEAFF
j_gene: TRBJ2-1; v_gene: TRBV7-9; abundance: -; d_gene: TRBD2; CDR3nt: TGTGCCAGCAGCCCCTCCCCTGCCTCTAGCGGAAACTTAAATGAGCAGTTCTTC; CDR3aa: CASSPSPASSGNLNEQFF
j_gene: TRBJ2-2; v_gene: TRBV10-1; abundance: -; d_gene: -; CDR3nt: TGCGCCAGCATGAGGGAAAACACCGGGGAGCTGTTTTTT; CDR3aa: CASMRENTGELFF
j_gene: TRBJ2-5; v_gene: TRBV29-1; abundance: -; d_gene: TRBD2; CDR3nt: TGCAGCGGCCGCCGGGACTACCGCAGTCAAGAGACCCAGTACTTC; CDR3aa: CSGRRDYRSQETQYF
j_gene: TRBJ2-5; v_gene: TRBV6-1; abundance: -; d_gene: TRBD2; CDR3nt: TGTGCCAGCAGTATAATGGGGGGGAGTGGGGAGACCCAGTACTTC; CDR3aa: CASSIMGGSGETQYF
j_gene: TRBJ2-7; v_gene: TRBV19; abundance: -; d_gene: -; CDR3nt: TGTGCCAGTAGTATACAGGGGAACGGCGAGCAGTACTTC; CDR3aa: CASSIQGNGEQYF
j_gene: TRBJ2-3; v_gene: TRBV28; abundance: -; d_gene: -; CDR3nt: TGTGCCAGCTCCCTTCGGGCCGCGCTGACAGATACGCAGTATTTT; CDR3aa: CASSLRAALTDTQYF
j_gene: TRBJ2-7; v_gene: TRBV6-5; abundance: -; d_gene: -; CDR3nt: TGTGCCAGCAGGACTGGCGGGGAATTCTACGAGCAGTACTTC; CDR3aa: CASRTGGEFYEQYF
j_gene: TRBJ2-5; v_gene: TRBV28; abundance: -; d_gene: TRBD1; CDR3nt: TGTGCCAGCACCGTAGGTTGGGACAGGGTGCAGACCCAGTACTTC; CDR3aa: CASTVGWDRVQTQYF
j_gene: TRBJ1-6; v_gene: TRBV20-1; abundance: -; d_gene: -; CDR3nt: TGCAGTGCTAGAGATTGGGGACGGAGAGGGGGGTATAATTCACCCCTCCACTTT; CDR3aa: CSARDWGRRGGYNSPLHF
j_gene: TRBJ2-7; v_gene: TRBV7-6; abundance: few; d_gene: TRBD2; CDR3nt: TGTGCCAGCAGCTTAATCGCTAGCGGGAGTTACGAGCAGTACTTC; CDR3aa: CASSLIASGSYEQYF
j_gene: TRBJ2-1; v_gene: TRBV19; abundance: -; d_gene: TRBD2; CDR3nt: TGTGCCAGTAGTATTGAGGGACTAGCGGTATACAATGAGCAGTTCTTC; CDR3aa: CASSIEGLAVYNEQFF
j_gene: TRBJ2-3; v_gene: TRBV29-1; abundance: few; d_gene: TRBD2; CDR3nt: TGCAGCGGGGATTGTAGCGGGGACACAGATACGCAGTATTTT; CDR3aa: CSGDCSGDTDTQYF
j_gene: TRBJ2-2; v_gene: TRBV13; abundance: once; d_gene: TRBD2; CDR3nt: TGTGCCAGCAGCTCTGGGGGTAGCGGGCCCGGGGAGCTGTTTTTT; CDR3aa: CASSSGGSGPGELFF
j_gene: TRBJ2-7; v_gene: TRBV27; abundance: -; d_gene: -; CDR3nt: TGTGCCAGCAGTGAGAGGGCCCCATCGGGAGAGCAGTACTTC; CDR3aa: CASSERAPSGEQYF
j_gene: TRBJ2-2; v_gene: TRBV15; abundance: -; d_gene: -; CDR3nt: TGTGCCACCAGCCCAGGGCCCACCGGGGAGCTGTTTTTT; CDR3aa: CATSPGPTGELFF
j_gene: TRBJ2-7; v_gene: TRBV4-1; abundance: once; d_gene: TRBD2; CDR3nt: TGCGCCAGCAGCCCTTTAGCGGGAACACTCTACGAGCAGTACTTC; CDR3aa: CASSPLAGTLYEQYF
j_gene: TRBJ2-3; v_gene: TRBV11-2; abundance: -; d_gene: TRBD2; CDR3nt: TGTGCCAGCAGTTCTATGACTAGCGGCACAGATACGCAGTATTTT; CDR3aa: CASSSMTSGTDTQYF
j_gene: TRBJ1-2; v_gene: TRBV9; abundance: -; d_gene: -; CDR3nt: TGTGCCAGCTCCAGGGACTATGGCTACACCTTC; CDR3aa: CASSRDYGYTF
j_gene: TRBJ2-6; v_gene: TRBV2; abundance: -; d_gene: -; CDR3nt: TGTGCCAGCAGTGAAGGCACGGGTGCTGGGGCCAACGTCCTGACTTTC; CDR3aa: CASSEGTGAGANVLTF
j_gene: TRBJ2-4; v_gene: TRBV10-2; abundance: -; d_gene: -; CDR3nt: TGCGCCAGCAGGGGGGCCTACCGCGACATTCAGTACTTC; CDR3aa: CASRGAYRDIQYF
j_gene: TRBJ2-5; v_gene: TRBV7-9; abundance: once; d_gene: -; CDR3nt: TGTGCCAGCAGCTTAGGGACAGTATACCAAGAGACCCAGTACTTC; CDR3aa: CASSLGTVYQETQYF
j_gene: TRBJ2-7; v_gene: TRBV28; abundance: -; d_gene: TRBD2; CDR3nt: TGTGCCAGCGGCCGCCTGGGGGACTACCCGAACTACGAGCAGTACTTC; CDR3aa: CASGRLGDYPNYEQYF
j_gene: TRBJ1-2; v_gene: TRBV13; abundance: -; d_gene: -; CDR3nt: TGTGCCAGCAGGATCTCCAGACTTAACTATGGCTACACCTTC; CDR3aa: CASRISRLNYGYTF
j_gene: TRBJ1-3; v_gene: TRBV5-6; abundance: -; d_gene: -; CDR3nt: TGTGCCAGCAGCTTGGGCATCTCCTCTGGAAACACCATATATTTT; CDR3aa: CASSLGISSGNTIYF
j_gene: TRBJ2-1; v_gene: TRBV24-1; abundance: -; d_gene: -; CDR3nt: TGTGCCACCAGTGATGGCCCCAAAGGGTTCAATGAGCAGTTCTTC; CDR3aa: CATSDGPKGFNEQFF
j_gene: TRBJ2-5; v_gene: TRBV3-1; abundance: -; d_gene: -; CDR3nt: TGTGCCAGCAGCCGCGGGACACGGGAGACCCAGTACTTC; CDR3aa: CASSRGTRETQYF
j_gene: TRBJ2-1; v_gene: TRBV27; abundance: -; d_gene: TRBD2; CDR3nt: TGTGCCAGCAGTTTCATTCTAGCGGGAGGGCCAAGGGAGCAGTTCTTC; CDR3aa: CASSFILAGGPREQFF